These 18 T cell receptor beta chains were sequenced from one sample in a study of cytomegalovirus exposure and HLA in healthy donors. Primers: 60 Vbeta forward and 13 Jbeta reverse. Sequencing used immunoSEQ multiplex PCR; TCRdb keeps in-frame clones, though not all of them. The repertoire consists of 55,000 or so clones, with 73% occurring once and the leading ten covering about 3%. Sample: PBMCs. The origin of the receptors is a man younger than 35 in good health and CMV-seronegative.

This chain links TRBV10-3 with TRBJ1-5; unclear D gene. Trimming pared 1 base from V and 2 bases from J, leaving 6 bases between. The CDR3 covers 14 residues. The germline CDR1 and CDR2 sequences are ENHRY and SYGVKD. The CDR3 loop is CAISELEGNQPQHF. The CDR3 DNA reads TGTGCCATCAGTGAGTTGGAGGGCAATCAGCCCCAGCATTTT.

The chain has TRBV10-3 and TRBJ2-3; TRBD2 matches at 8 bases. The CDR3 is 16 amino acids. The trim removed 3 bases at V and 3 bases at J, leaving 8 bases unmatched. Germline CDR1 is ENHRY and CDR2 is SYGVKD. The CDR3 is CAISEKLAAETDTQYF. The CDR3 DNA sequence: TGTGCCATCAGTGAAAAACTAGCGGCGGAGACAGATACGCAGTATTTT.

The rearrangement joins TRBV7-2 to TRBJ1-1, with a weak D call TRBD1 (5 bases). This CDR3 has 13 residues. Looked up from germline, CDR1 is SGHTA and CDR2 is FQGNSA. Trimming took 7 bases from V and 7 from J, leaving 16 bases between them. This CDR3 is CASILGVRGEAFF. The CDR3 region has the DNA TGTGCCAGCATCCTAGGGGTTAGGGGTGAAGCTTTCTTT.

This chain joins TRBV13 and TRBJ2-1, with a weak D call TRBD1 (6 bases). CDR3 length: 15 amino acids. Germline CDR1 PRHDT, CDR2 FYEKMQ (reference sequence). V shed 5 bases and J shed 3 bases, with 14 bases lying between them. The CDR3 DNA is TGTGCCAGCAGCGACCACCGGGACATCTACAATGAGCAGTTCTTC. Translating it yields CASSDHRDIYNEQFF. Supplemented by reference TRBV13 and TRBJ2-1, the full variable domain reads AAGVIQSPRHLIKEKRETATLKCYPIPRHDTVYWYQQGPGQDPQFLISFYEKMQSDKGSIPDRFSAQQFSDYHSELNMSSLELGDSALYFCASSDHRDIYNEQFFGPGTRLTVL.

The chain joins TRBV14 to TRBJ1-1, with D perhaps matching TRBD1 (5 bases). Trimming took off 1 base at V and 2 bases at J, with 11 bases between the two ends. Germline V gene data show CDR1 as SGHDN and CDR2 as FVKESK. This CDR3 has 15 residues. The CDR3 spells CASSQVGLQNTEAFF. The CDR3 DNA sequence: TGTGCCAGCAGCCAAGTGGGACTTCAAAACACTGAAGCTTTCTTT.

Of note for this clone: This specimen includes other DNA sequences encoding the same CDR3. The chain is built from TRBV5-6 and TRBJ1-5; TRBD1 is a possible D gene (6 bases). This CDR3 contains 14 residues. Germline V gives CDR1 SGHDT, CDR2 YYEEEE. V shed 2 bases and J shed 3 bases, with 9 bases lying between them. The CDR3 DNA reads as TGTGCCAGCAGCTTAGGGGACACCAATCAGCCCCAGCATTTT. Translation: CASSLGDTNQPQHF.

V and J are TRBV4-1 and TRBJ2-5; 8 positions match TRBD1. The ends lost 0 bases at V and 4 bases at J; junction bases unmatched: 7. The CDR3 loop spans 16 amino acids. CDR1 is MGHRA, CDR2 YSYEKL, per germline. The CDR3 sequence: CASSQDHRGWGETQYF. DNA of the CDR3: TGCGCCAGCAGCCAAGACCACAGGGGGTGGGGAGAGACCCAGTACTTC.

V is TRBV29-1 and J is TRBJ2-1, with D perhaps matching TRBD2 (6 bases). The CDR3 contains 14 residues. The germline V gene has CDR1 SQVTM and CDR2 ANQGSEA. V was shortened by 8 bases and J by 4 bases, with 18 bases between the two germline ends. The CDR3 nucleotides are TGCAGCTCCCAAAATAGCGGACGTTACAATGAGCAGTTCTTC. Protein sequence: CSSQNSGRYNEQFF.

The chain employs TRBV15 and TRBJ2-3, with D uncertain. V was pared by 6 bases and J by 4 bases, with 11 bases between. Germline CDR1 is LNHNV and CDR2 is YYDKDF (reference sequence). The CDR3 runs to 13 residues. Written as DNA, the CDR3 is TGTGCCACCAGATCCCCAGCGTCAGATACGCAGTATTTT. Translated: CATRSPASDTQYF.

CDR3 residues: CASSAGTVNSPLHF. The CDR3 coding sequence is TGCGCCAGCAGCGCGGGGACAGTAAATTCACCCCTCCACTTT. The genes are TRBV5-1 and TRBJ1-6, with TRBD1 identical over 7 bases. V was pared by 4 bases and J by 7 bases, with 5 bases of the junction left unmatched. The CDR3 consists of 14 residues. CDR1 and CDR2 from the germline V gene are SGHRS and YFSETQ.

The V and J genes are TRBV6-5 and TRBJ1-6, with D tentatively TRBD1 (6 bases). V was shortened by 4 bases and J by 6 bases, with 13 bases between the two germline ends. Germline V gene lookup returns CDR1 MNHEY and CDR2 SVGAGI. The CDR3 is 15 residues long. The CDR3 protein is CASSFGGALNSPLHF. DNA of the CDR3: TGTGCCAGCAGTTTCGGGGGGGCGCTTAATTCACCCCTCCACTTT.

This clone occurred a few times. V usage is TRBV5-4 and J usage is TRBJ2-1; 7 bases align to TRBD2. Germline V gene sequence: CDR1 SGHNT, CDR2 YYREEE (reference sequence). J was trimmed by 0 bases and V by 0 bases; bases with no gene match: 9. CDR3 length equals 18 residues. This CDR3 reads CASSLAGGLRISYNEQFF. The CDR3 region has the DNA TGTGCCAGCAGCTTGGCGGGAGGCCTCAGAATCTCCTACAATGAGCAGTTCTTC. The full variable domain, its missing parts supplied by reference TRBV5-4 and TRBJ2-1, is ETGVTQSPTHLIKTRGQQVTLRCSSQSGHNTVSWYQQALGQGPQFIFQYYREEENGRGNFPPRFSGLQFPNYSSELNVNALELDDSALYLCASSLAGGLRISYNEQFFGPGTRLTVL.

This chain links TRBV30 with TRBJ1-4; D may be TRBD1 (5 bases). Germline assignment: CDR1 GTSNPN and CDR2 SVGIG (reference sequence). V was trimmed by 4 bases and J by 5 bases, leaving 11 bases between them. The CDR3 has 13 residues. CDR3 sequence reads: CAWTRGANEKLFF. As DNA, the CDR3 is TGTGCCTGGACCCGCGGGGCCAATGAAAAACTGTTTTTT.

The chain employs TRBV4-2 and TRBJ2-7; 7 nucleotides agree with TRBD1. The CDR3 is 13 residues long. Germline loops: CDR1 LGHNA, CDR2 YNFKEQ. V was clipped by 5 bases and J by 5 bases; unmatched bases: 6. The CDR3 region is CASSSRTGDEQYF. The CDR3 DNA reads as TGTGCCAGCAGCTCGAGAACAGGGGACGAGCAGTACTTC.

Here the CDR3 DNA reads TGCAGCGTTGAAGACGTCAACTATGGCTACACCTTC. Translated, it gives CSVEDVNYGYTF. This sequence joins TRBV29-1 and TRBJ1-2; D is ambiguous. The CDR3 has 12 amino acids. Between the trimmed V and J ends, which lost 0 bases and 2 bases, there was a span of 4 bases. Germline V gene lookup returns CDR1 SQVTM and CDR2 ANQGSEA.

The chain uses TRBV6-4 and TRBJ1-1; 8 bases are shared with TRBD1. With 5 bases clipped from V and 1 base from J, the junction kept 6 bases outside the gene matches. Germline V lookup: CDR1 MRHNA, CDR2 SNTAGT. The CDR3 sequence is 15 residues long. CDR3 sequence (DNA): TGTGCCAGCAGTTTCTCCGGGACAGGGAACACTGAAGCTTTCTTT. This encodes CASSFSGTGNTEAFF.

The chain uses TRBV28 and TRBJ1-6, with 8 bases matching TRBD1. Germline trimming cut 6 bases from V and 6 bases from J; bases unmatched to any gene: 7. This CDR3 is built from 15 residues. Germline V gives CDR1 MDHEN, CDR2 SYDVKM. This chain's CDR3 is CASSSSDRVNSPLHF. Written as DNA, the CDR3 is TGTGCCAGCAGCTCATCGGACAGGGTTAATTCACCCCTCCACTTT.

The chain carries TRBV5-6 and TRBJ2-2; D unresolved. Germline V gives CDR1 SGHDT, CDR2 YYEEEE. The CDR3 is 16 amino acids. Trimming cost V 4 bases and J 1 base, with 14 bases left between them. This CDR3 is CASSAPRHRNTGELFF. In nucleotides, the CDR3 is TGTGCCAGCAGCGCCCCGCGTCACCGGAACACCGGGGAGCTGTTTTTT. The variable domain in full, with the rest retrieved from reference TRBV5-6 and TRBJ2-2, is DAGVTQSPTHLIKTRGQQVTLRCSPKSGHDTVSWYQQALGQGPQFIFQYYEEEERQRGNFPDRFSGHQFPNYSSELNVNALLLGDSALYLCASSAPRHRNTGELFFGEGSRLTVL.